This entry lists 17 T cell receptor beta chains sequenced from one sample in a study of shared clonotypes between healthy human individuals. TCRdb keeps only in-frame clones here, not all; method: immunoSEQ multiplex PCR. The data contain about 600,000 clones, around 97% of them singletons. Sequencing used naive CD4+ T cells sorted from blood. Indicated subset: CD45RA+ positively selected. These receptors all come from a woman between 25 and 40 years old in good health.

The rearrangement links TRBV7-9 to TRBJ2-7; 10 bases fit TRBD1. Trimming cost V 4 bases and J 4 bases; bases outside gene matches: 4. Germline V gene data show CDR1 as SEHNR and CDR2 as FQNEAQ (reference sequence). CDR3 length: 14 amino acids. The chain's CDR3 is CASSSRQGAYEQYF. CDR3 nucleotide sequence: TGTGCCAGCAGCTCCCGACAGGGGGCTTACGAGCAGTACTTC.

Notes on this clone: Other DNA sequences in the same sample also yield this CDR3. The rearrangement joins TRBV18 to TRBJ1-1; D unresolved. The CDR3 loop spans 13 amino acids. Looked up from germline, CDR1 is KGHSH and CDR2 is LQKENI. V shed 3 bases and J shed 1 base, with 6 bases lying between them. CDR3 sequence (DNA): TGTGCCAGCTCACCCGGGGAGAACACTGAAGCTTTCTTT. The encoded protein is CASSPGENTEAFF.

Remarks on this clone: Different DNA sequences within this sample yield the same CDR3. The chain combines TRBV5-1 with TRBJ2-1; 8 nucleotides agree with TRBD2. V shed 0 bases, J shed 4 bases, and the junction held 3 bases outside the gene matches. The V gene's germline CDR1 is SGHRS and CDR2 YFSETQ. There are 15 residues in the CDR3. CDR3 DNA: TGCGCCAGCAGCTTGGCAGCGGGAGTGTACAATGAGCAGTTCTTC. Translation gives CASSLAAGVYNEQFF.

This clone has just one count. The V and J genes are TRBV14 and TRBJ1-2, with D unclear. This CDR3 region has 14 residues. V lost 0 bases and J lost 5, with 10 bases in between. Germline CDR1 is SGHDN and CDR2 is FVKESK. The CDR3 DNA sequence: TGTGCCAGCAGCCAAGATAACAGACCGTATGGCTACACCTTC. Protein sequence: CASSQDNRPYGYTF.

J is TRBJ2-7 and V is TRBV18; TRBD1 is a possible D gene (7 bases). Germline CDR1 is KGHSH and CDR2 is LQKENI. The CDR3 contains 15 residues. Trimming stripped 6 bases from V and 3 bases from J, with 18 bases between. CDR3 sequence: CASSPGGQGGYEQYF. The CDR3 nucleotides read TGTGCCAGCTCCCCAGGGGGGCAGGGAGGCTACGAGCAGTACTTC. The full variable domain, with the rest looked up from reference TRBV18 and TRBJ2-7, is NAGVMQNPRHLVRRRGQEARLRCSPMKGHSHVYWYRQLPEEGLKFMVYLQKENIIDESGMPKERFSAEFPKEGPSILRIQQVVRGDSAAYFCASSPGGQGGYEQYFGPGTRLTVT.

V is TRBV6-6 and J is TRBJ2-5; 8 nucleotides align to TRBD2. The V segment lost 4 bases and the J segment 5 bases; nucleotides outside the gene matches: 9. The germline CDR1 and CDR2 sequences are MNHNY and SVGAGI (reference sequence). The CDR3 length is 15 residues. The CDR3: CASSSYPGGTETQYF. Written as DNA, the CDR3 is TGTGCCAGCAGTTCCTACCCGGGAGGGACGGAGACCCAGTACTTC.

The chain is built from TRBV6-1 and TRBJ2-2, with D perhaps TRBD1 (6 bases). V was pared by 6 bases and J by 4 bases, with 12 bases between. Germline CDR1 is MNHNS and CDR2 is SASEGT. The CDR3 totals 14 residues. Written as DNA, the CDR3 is TGTGCCAGCAGGCTGACAGGACCCACCGGGGAGCTGTTTTTT. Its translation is CASRLTGPTGELFF.

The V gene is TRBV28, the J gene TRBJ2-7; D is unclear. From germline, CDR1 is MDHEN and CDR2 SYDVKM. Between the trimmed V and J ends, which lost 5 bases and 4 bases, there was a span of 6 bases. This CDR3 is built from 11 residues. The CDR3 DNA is TGTGCCAGCAGTATGGGTTACGAGCAGTACTTC. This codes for CASSMGYEQYF.

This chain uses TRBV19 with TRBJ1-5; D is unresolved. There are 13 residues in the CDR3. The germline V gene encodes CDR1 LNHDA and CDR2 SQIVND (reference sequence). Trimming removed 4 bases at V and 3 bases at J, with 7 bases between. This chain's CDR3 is CASSTGINQPQHF. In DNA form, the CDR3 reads TGTGCCAGTAGTACAGGCATCAATCAGCCCCAGCATTTT.

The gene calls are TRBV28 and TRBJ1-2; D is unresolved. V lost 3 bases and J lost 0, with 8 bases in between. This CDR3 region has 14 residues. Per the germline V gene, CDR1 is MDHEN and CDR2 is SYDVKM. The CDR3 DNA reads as TGTGCCAGCAGTTTCGAGGACCCTAACTATGGCTACACCTTC. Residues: CASSFEDPNYGYTF.

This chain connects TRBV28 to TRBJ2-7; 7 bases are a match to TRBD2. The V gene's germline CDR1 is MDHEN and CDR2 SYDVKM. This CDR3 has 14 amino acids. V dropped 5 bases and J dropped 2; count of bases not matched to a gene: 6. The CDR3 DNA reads TGTGCCAGCAGTATTGGGGGGGTGGCCTACGAGCAGTACTTC. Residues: CASSIGGVAYEQYF. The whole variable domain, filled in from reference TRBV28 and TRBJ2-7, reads DVKVTQSSRYLVKRTGEKVFLECVQDMDHENMFWYRQDPGLGLRLIYFSYDVKMKEKGDIPEGYSVSREKKERFSLILESASTNQTSMYLCASSIGGVAYEQYFGPGTRLTVT.

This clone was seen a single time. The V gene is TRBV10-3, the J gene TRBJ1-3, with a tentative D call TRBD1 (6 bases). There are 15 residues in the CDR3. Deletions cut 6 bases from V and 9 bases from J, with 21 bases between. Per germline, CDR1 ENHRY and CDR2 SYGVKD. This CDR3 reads CAIRKDSGREGTIYF. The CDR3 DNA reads TGTGCCATCAGGAAGGACAGCGGCCGGGAAGGCACCATATATTTT.

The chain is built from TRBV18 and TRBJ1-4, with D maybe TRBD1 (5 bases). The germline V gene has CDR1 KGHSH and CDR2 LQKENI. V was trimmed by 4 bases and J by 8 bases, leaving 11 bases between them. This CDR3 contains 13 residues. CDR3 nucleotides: TGTGCCAGCTCACAACACCGGGGGGAAAAACTGTTTTTT. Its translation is CASSQHRGEKLFF.

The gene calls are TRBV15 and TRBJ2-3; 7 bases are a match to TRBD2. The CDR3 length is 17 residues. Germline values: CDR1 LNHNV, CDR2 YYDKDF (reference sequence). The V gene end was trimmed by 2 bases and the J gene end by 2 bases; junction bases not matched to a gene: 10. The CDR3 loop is CATSRTQLATVTDTQYF. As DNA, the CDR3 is TGTGCCACCAGCAGAACCCAACTAGCGACGGTCACAGATACGCAGTATTTT.

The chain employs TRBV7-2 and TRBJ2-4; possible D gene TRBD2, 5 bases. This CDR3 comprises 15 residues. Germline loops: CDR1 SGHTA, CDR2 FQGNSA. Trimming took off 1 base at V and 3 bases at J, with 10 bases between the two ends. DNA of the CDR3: TGTGCCAGCAGCTTAGTGAGGGCGGGCAAAAACATTCAGTACTTC. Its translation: CASSLVRAGKNIQYF.

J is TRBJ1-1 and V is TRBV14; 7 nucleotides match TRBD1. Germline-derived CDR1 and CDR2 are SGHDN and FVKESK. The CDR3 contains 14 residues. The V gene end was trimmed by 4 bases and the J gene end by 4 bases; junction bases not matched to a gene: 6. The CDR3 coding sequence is TGTGCCAGCAGCCGCCGGACAGGTCGCACTGAAGCTTTCTTT. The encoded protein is CASSRRTGRTEAFF.

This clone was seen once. The DNA of the CDR3 is TGTGCGCATCAAAGGGGCGGGGGAACAGATACGCAGTATTTT. This gives the protein CAHQRGGGTDTQYF. The chain joins TRBV10-3 to TRBJ2-3, with TRBD2 matching over 7 bases. This CDR3 has 14 residues. Germline CDR1 reads ENHRY; CDR2 reads SYGVKD.